This T cell receptor beta chain emerged from a study of T cell responses to AZD1222 COVID-19 vaccine. The study, taken as a whole, reports: White British people made up most donors, females outnumbered males, and clonal diversity was possibly underestimated. Nearly half of unique spike-specific TCRs reportedly avoided B.1.351 and B.1.1.7 mutated regions.

TCRdb's copy holds only in-frame clones and misses some; the assay was immunoSEQ multiplex PCR. The repertoire holds about 92,000 clones, with just over 90% as singletons. In the case of this clone: Its antigen is currently unknown.

Germline V lookup: CDR1 SGHRS, CDR2 YFSETQ. Trimming removed 0 bases at V and 7 bases at J, with 13 bases between. This CDR3 is built from 14 residues. The chain is built from TRBV5-1 and TRBJ1-2; possible D gene TRBD1, 6 bases. Sequencing used peripheral blood, obtained on day 0 of AZD1222 vaccination. This TCR derives from an adult in good health. CDR3 protein: CASSLGAGEIGYTF. CDR3 DNA: TGCGCCAGCAGCTTGGGGGCAGGGGAGATTGGCTACACCTTC. Using reference TRBV5-1 and TRBJ1-2 for the parts outside the CDR3, the full variable domain is KAGVTQTPRYLIKTRGQQVTLSCSPISGHRSVSWYQQTPGQGLQFLFEYFSETQRNKGNFPGRFSGRQFSNSRSEMNVSTLELGDSALYLCASSLGAGEIGYTFGSGTRLTVV.